The rows below give T cell receptor beta chains drawn from one sample of a study of cytomegalovirus exposure and HLA in healthy donors. Generated by immunoSEQ multiplex PCR, the TCRdb table keeps only in-frame clones and is missing some. Of about 180,000 clones listed, about 78% are singletons. Sample: PBMCs. The source is a man aged 60 to 69 in good health and CMV-seronegative. Both conserved end residues are part of each CDR3. A D gene is named only where the DNA matches it firmly. The listing skips clone size in some rows; elsewhere it reads once, few, many or a size class.

v_gene	j_gene	abundance	d_gene	CDR3nt	CDR3aa
TRBV27	TRBJ2-7	-	-	TGTGCCAGCAGCCCAGGACAGAACTACGAGCAGTACTTC	CASSPGQNYEQYF
TRBV10-3	TRBJ2-5	-	TRBD2	TGTGCCATCAGTGAGAGAGGGAACGCCGGGACTAGCGGGCTACAAGAGACCCAGTACTTC	CAISERGNAGTSGLQETQYF
TRBV7-2	TRBJ1-2	-	TRBD1	TGTGCCAGCAGCTTAGGGGGACAGTTCTATGGCTACACCTTC	CASSLGGQFYGYTF
TRBV5-1	TRBJ1-4	-	-	TGCGCCAGCAGCCTACAGCCATCGGGGACTAATGAAAAACTGTTTTTT	CASSLQPSGTNEKLFF
TRBV10-3	TRBJ1-1	few	TRBD1	TGTGCCATCAGTGAGTCTCGGTGGACAGGGAACACTGAAGCTTTCTTT	CAISESRWTGNTEAFF
TRBV7-9	TRBJ2-7	-	TRBD1	TGTGCCAGCAGCTTGATACAGGGGTCTGGGGAGCAGTACTTC	CASSLIQGSGEQYF
TRBV5-1	TRBJ2-5	-	TRBD1	TGCGCCAGCAGCTCCCGATTGGACAGGGGCTTCCAAGAGACCCAGTACTTC	CASSSRLDRGFQETQYF
TRBV29-1	TRBJ2-5	-	TRBD1	TGCAGCGTTGGACAGGGGGCGGGAGAGACCCAGTACTTC	CSVGQGAGETQYF
TRBV19	TRBJ1-5	-	TRBD1	TGTGCCAGTAGTGGACAGGCCCATAGCAATCAGCCCCAGAATTTT	CASSGQAHSNQPQNF
TRBV29-1	TRBJ1-1	-	-	TGCAGCGTGGGGGCCTCGGGGACTGAAGCTTTCTTT	CSVGASGTEAFF
TRBV2	TRBJ2-4	-	TRBD1	TGTGCCAGCAGTGATATAGGGCAGGGGGCCTGGAAAAACATTCAGTACTTC	CASSDIGQGAWKNIQYF
TRBV6-5	TRBJ1-1	-	-	TGTGCCAGCAGTTATGGGGGGATAGTAGAGGCTTTCTTT	CASSYGGIVEAFF
TRBV29-1	TRBJ1-2	-	TRBD1	TGCAGCGTTGGACAGGGTAACCGGGGCTACACCTTC	CSVGQGNRGYTF
TRBV27	TRBJ1-5	-	-	TGTGCCAGCAGTTCCCTTGTGGGGGGTCAGCCCCAGCATTTT	CASSSLVGGQPQHF
TRBV10-3	TRBJ2-3	-	TRBD1	TGTGCCATCAGTGAGTCGAGGGGGCGGGCGCAGTATTTT	CAISESRGRAQYF
TRBV30	TRBJ2-6	once	-	TGTGCCTGGAGTGTGGGGGCCCCTGGGGCCAACGTCCTGACTTTC	CAWSVGAPGANVLTF
TRBV19	TRBJ1-1	-	TRBD1	TGTGCCAGTAGTACCAACAGGGGAACTGAAGCTTTCTTT	CASSTNRGTEAFF
TRBV2	TRBJ2-1	-	TRBD2	TGTGCCAGCCAGTGGACTAGCGGTTCGGGTGAGCAGTTCTTC	CASQWTSGSGEQFF
TRBV5-1	TRBJ2-6	-	-	TGCGCCAGCAGGGACAGCTCTGGGGCCAACGTCCTGACTTTC	CASRDSSGANVLTF
TRBV28	TRBJ1-2	-	-	TGTGCCAGCGGTTGGGGGGATGGCTACACCTTC	CASGWGDGYTF
TRBV27	TRBJ2-7	-	TRBD1	TGTGCCAGCAGCTCCCCCAGCACAGGGGTCTACGAGCAGTACTTC	CASSSPSTGVYEQYF
TRBV5-1	TRBJ1-4	-	-	TGCGCCAGCAGCTATGGGAGGAGTAATGAAAAACTGTTTTTT	CASSYGRSNEKLFF
TRBV10-2	TRBJ2-1	-	-	TGCGCCAGCAGACGGGAGAGGTGTAGGAATGAGCAGTTCTTC	CASRRERCRNEQFF